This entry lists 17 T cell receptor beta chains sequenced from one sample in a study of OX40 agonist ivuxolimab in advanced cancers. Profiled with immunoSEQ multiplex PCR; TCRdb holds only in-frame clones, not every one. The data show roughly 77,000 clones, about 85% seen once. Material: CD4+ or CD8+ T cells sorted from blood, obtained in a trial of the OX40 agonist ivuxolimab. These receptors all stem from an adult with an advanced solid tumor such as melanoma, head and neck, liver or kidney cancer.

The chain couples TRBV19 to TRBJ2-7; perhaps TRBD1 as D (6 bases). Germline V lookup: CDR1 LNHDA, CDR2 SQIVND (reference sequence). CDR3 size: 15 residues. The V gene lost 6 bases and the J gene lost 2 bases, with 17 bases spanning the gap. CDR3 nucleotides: TGTGCCAGTAGGAGAACCGGGACAAGTGCCTACGAGCAGTACTTC. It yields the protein CASRRTGTSAYEQYF.

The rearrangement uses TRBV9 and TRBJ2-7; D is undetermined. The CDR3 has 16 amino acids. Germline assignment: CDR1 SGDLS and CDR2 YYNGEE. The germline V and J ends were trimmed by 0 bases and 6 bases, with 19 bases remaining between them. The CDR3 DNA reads TGTGCCAGCAGCGTAGGCTCCGTAGTCTACCTGGGCGAGCAGTACTTC. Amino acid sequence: CASSVGSVVYLGEQYF.

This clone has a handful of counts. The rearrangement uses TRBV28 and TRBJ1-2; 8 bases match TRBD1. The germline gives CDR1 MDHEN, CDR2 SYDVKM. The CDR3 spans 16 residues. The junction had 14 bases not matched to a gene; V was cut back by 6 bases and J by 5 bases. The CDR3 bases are TGTGCCAGCAGCCCTTCCCCGGGACAGGAAAGATATGGCTACACCTTC. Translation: CASSPSPGQERYGYTF.

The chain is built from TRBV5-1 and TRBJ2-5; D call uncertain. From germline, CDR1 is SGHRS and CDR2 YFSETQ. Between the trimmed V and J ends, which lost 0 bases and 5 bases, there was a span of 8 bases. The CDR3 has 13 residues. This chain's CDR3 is CASSLDIGETQYF. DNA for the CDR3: TGCGCCAGCAGCTTGGATATCGGGGAGACCCAGTACTTC.

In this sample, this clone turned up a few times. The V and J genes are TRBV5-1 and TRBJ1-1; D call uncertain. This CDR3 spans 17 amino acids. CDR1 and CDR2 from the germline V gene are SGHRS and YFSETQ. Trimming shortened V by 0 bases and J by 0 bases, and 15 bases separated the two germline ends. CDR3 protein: CASSLVAAKVMNTEAFF. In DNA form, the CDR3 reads TGCGCCAGCAGCTTGGTAGCAGCCAAGGTAATGAACACTGAAGCTTTCTTT.

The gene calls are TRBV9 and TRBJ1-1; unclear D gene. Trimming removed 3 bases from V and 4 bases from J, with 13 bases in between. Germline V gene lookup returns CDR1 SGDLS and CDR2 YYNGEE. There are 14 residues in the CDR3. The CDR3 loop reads CASSERPGATEAFF. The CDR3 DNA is TGTGCCAGCAGCGAACGCCCCGGCGCCACTGAAGCTTTCTTT.

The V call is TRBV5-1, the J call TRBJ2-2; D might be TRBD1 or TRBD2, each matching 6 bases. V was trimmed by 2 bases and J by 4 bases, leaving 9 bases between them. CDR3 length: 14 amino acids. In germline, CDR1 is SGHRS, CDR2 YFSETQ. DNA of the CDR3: TGCGCCAGCAGCTTAGGGGGGCTCACCGGGGAGCTGTTTTTT. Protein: CASSLGGLTGELFF.

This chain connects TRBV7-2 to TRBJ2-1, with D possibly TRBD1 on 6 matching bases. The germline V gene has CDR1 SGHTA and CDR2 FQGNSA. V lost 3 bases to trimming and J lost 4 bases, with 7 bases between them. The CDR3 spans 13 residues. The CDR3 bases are TGTGCCAGCAGCTTCGGGACATACAATGAGCAGTTCTTC. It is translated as CASSFGTYNEQFF.

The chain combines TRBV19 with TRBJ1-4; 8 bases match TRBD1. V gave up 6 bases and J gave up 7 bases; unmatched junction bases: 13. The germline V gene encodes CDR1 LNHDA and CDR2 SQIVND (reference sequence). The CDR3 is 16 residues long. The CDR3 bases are TGTGCCAGTAGAGACCACGGGCAGGGGGCTGGTGAAAAACTGTTTTTT. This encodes CASRDHGQGAGEKLFF.

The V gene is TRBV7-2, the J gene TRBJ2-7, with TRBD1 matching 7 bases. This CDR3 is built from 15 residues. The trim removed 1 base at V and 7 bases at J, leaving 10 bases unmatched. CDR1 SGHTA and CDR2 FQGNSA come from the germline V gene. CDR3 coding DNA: TGTGCCAGCAGCTTAGGACTTTCGGGCAGGGGGGAGCAGTACTTC. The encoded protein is CASSLGLSGRGEQYF.

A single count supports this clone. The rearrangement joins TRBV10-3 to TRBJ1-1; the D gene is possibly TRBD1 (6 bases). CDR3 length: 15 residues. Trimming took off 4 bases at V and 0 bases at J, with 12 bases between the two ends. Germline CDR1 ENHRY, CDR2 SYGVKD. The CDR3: CAISVTAGVNTEAFF. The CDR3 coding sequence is TGTGCCATCAGTGTAACGGCAGGGGTGAACACTGAAGCTTTCTTT.

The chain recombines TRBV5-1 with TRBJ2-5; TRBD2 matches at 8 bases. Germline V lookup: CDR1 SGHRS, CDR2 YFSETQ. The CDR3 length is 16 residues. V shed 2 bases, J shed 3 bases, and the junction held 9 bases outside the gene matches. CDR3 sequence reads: CASSLTQLADEETQYF. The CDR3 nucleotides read TGCGCCAGCAGCTTAACCCAACTAGCGGACGAAGAGACCCAGTACTTC.

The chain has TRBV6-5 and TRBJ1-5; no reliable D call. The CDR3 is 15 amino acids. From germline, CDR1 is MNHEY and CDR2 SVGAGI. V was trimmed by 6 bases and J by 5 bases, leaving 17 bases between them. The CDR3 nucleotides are TGTGCCAGCAGACTTCGTCCGGTTACTGATCAGCCCCAGCATTTT. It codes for CASRLRPVTDQPQHF.

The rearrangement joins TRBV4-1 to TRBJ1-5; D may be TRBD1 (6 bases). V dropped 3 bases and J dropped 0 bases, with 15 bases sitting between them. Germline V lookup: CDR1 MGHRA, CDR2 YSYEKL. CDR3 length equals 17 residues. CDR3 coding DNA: TGCGCCAGCAGCCATCACCGGACAGCCTATAGCAATCAGCCCCAGCATTTT. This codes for CASSHHRTAYSNQPQHF.

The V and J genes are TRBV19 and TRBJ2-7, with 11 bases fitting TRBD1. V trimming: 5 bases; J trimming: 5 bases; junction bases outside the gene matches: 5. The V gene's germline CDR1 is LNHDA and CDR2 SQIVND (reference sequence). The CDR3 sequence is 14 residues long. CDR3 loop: CASSRTGGFDEQYF. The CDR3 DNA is TGTGCCAGTAGTCGGACAGGGGGCTTCGACGAGCAGTACTTC.

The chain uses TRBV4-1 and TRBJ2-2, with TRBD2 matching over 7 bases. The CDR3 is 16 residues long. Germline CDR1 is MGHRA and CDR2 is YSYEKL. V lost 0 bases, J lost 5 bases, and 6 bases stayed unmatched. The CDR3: CASSQEALGGTGELFF. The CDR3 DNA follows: TGCGCCAGCAGCCAAGAGGCCTTGGGGGGGACCGGGGAGCTGTTTTTT.

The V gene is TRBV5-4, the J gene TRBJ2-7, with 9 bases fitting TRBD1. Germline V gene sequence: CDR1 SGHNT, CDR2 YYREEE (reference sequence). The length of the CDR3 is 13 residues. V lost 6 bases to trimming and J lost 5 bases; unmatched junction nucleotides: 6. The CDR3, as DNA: TGTGCCAGCAACTACCGGACAGGGGACGAGCAGTACTTC. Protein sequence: CASNYRTGDEQYF. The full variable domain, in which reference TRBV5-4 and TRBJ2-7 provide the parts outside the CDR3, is ETGVTQSPTHLIKTRGQQVTLRCSSQSGHNTVSWYQQALGQGPQFIFQYYREEENGRGNFPPRFSGLQFPNYSSELNVNALELDDSALYLCASNYRTGDEQYFGPGTRLTVT.